This TCR beta chain is from a study of T-cell reconstitution after alpha-beta-depleted transplantation in children. Study outcomes and limitations: Reported findings indicate that, about two months after transplant, alpha-beta T cells came from several hundred expanded clones, which were derived from non-depleted graft cells.

The TCRbeta library incorporated unique molecular identifiers. From the PCR reads, TCRdb called clonotypes with MiXCR, one entry per CDR3 protein. The sample consists of about 150,000 distinct CDR3 sequences, roughly 10% of them appearing once. Ten or more counts support this clonotype. The antigen remains unidentified. Germline CDR1 is SGHRS and CDR2 is YFSETQ. V trimming: 7 bases; J trimming: 4 bases; junction bases outside the gene matches: 10. The CDR3 runs to 14 residues. The TCR originated in a boy aged 2-9 years with acute myeloid leukemia, due to receive a stem cell transplant. V is TRBV5-1 and J is TRBJ1-1, with TRBD1 matching 7 bases. The sample consisted of PBMCs, taken before TCRalphabeta/CD19-depleted stem cell transplant. CDR3 sequence reads: CASRTGDGGTEAFF. The CDR3 DNA sequence: TGCGCCAGCCGAACAGGGGATGGTGGCACTGAAGCTTTCTTT.